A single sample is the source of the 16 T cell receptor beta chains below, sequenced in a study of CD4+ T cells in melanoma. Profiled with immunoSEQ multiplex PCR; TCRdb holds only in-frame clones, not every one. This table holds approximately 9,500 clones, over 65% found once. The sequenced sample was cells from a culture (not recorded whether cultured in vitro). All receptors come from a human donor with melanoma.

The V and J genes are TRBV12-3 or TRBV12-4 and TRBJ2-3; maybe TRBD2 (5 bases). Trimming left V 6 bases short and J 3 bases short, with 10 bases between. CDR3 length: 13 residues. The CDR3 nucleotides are TGTGCCAGCAGCACCTCGGGGACAGATACGCAGTATTTT. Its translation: CASSTSGTDTQYF.

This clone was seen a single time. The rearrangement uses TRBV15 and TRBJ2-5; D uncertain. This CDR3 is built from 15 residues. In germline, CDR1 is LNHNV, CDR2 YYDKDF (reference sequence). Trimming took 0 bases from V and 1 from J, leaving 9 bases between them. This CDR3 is CATSRDRASQETQYF. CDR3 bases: TGTGCCACCAGCAGAGATCGAGCCAGCCAAGAGACCCAGTACTTC.

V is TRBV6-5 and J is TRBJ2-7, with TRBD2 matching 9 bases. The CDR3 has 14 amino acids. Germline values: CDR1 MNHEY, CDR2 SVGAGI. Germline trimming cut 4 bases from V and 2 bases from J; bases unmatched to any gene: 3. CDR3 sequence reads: CASSFLAGTYEQYF. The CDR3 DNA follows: TGTGCCAGCAGTTTCCTAGCGGGGACCTACGAGCAGTACTTC.

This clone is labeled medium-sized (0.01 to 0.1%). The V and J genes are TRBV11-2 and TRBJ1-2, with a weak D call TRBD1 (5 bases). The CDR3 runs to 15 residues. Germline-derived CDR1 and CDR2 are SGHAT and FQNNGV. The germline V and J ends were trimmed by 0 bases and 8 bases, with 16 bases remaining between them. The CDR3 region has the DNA TGTGCCAGCAGCTTAGATATCATGGGACGAGGGGGCTACACCTTC. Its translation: CASSLDIMGRGGYTF.

The CDR3 coding sequence is TGCGCCAGCAGCCAGGTACAGGGGCCGGCGAGCTCCTACAATGAGCAGTTCTTC. Residues: CASSQVQGPASSYNEQFF. V gene TRBV4-1 combines with J gene TRBJ2-1; TRBD1 matches at 7 bases. Trimming at V came to 3 bases and at J to 0 bases, leaving 11 bases not matched to a gene. CDR3 length: 18 amino acids. Germline V CDR1 and CDR2: MGHRA, YSYEKL.

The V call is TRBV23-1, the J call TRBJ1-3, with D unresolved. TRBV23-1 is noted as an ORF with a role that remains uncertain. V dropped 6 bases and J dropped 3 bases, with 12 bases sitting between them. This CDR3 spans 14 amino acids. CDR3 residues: CASRHRRCGNTIYF. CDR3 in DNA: TGCGCCAGCAGGCACCGAAGGTGTGGAAACACCATATATTTT.

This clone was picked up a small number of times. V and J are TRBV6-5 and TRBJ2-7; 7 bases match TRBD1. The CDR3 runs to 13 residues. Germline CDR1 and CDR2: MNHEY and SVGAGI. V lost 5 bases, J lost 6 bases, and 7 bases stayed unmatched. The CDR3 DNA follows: TGTGCCAGCAGTCTCCACCACAGGGGCGAGCAGTACTTC. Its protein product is CASSLHHRGEQYF.

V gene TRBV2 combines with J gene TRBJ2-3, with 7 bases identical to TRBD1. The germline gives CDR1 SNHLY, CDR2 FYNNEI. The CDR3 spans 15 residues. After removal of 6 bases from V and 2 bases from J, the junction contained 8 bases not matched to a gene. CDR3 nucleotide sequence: TGTGCCAGCAGAACTCCGGGACAGATCACAGATACGCAGTATTTT. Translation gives CASRTPGQITDTQYF.

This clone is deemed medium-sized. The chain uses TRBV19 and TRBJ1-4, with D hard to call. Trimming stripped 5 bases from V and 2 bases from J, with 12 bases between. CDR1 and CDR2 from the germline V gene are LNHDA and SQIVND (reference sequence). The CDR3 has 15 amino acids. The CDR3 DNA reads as TGTGCCAGTAGTCCACTTGGGGTGACTAATGAAAAACTGTTTTTT. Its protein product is CASSPLGVTNEKLFF.

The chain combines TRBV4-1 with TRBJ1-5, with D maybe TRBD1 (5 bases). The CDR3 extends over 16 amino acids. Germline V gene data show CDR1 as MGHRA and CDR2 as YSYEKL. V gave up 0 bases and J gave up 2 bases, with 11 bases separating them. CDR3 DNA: TGCGCCAGCAGCCAAGATGGGGGGATCGGCAATCAGCCCCAGCATTTT. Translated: CASSQDGGIGNQPQHF.

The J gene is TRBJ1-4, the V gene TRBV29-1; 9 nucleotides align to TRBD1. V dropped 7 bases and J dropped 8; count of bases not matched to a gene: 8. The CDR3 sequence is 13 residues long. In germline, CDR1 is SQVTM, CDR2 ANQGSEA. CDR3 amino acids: CSGMGQGSEKLFF. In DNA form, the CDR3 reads TGCAGCGGCATGGGACAGGGTAGCGAAAAACTGTTTTTT.

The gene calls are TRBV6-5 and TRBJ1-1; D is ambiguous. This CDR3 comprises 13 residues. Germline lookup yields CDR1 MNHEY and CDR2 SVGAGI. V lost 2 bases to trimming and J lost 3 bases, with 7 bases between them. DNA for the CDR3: TGTGCCAGCAGTTACACTGGTGACACTGAAGCTTTCTTT. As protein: CASSYTGDTEAFF.

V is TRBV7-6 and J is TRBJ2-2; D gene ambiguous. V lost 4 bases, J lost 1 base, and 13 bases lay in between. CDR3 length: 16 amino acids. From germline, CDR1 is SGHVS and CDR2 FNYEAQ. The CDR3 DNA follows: TGTGCCAGCAGCTACCTCACAGAACAGAACACCGGGGAGCTGTTTTTT. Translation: CASSYLTEQNTGELFF.

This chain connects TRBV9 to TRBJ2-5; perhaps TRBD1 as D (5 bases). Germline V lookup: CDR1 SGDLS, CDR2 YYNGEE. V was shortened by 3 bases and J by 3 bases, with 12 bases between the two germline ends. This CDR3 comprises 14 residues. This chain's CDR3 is CASSADSWEETQYF. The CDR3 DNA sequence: TGTGCCAGCAGCGCTGACAGCTGGGAAGAGACCCAGTACTTC. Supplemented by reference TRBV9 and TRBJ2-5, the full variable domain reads DSGVTQTPKHLITATGQRVTLRCSPRSGDLSVYWYQQSLDQGLQFLIQYYNGEERAKGNILERFSAQQFPDLHSELNLSSLELGDSALYFCASSADSWEETQYFGPGTRLLVL.

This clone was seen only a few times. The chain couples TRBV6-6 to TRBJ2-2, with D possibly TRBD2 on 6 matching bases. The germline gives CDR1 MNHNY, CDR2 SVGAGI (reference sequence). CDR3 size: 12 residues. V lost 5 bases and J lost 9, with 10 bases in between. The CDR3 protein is CASSPGDRELFF. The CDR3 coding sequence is TGTGCCAGCAGTCCGGGGGACCGGGAGCTGTTTTTT.

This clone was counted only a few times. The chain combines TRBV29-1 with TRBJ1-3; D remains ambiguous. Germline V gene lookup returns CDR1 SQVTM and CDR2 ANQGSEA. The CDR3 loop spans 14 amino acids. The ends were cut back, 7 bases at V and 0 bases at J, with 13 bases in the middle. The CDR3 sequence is CSAQTWNSGNTIYF. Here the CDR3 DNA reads TGCAGCGCTCAAACTTGGAACTCTGGAAACACCATATATTTT.